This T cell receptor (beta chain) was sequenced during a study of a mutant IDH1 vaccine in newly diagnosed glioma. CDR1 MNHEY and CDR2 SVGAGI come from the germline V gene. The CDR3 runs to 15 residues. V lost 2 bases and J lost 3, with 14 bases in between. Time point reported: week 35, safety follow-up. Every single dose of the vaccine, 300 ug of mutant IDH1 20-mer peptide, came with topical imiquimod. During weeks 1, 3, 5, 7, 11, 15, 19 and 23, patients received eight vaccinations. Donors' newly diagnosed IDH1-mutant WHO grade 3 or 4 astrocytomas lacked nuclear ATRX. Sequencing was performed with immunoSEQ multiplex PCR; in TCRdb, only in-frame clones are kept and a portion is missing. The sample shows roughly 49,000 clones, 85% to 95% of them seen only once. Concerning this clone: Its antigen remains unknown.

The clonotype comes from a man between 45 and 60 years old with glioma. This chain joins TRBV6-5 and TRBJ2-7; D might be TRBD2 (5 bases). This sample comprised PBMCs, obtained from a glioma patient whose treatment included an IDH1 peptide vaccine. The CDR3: CASSYQATTIYEQYF. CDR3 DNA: TGTGCCAGCAGTTACCAGGCAACGACTATCTACGAGCAGTACTTC.